The TCR beta chain described here comes from a study of blood T cell repertoires in COVID-19. With 5 bases clipped from V and 8 bases from J, the junction kept 11 bases outside the gene matches. Germline CDR1 is SGHTA and CDR2 is FQGTGA. The CDR3 extends over 14 amino acids. Assay used: immunoSEQ multiplex PCR; TCRdb lists only in-frame clones, some missing. This repertoire shows some 90,000 clones, approximately 87% found once; its top ten account for 10% to 12%. This clone was observed once. Sequencing input: peripheral blood. The rearrangement uses TRBV7-3 and TRBJ1-2; TRBD1 matches 7 bases. This clonotype was obtained from a human donor in a cohort sampled during active COVID-19. CDR3 amino acids: CASSPGPTGDGYTF. The CDR3 nucleotides read TGTGCCAGCAGCCCAGGCCCCACAGGGGACGGCTACACCTTC.